Below, 15 T cell receptor beta chains from the same sample are listed, as sequenced in a study of blood T cell repertoires in COVID-19. TCRdb's table, derived via immunoSEQ multiplex PCR, lists solely in-frame clones and lacks some. The repertoire holds approximately 300,000 clones, with around 86% as singletons. Sequenced input: PBMCs or T cells enriched from blood (not recorded which). The receptors originated from a young woman who had recovered from COVID-19.

J is TRBJ1-1 and V is TRBV2, with D possibly TRBD1 on 5 matching bases. The CDR3 has 16 amino acids. Germline-derived CDR1 and CDR2 are SNHLY and FYNNEI. V dropped 3 bases and J dropped 2 bases, with 16 bases sitting between them. The CDR3 loop reads CASSDGGAQGNTEAFF. The DNA for the CDR3 is TGTGCCAGCAGTGATGGAGGGGCGCAAGGTAACACTGAAGCTTTCTTT.

This chain uses TRBV30 with TRBJ1-5, with D unresolved. The CDR3 has 13 residues. Germline CDR1 and CDR2: GTSNPN and SVGIG (reference sequence). V lost 4 bases to trimming and J lost 8 bases, with 15 bases between them. The CDR3 sequence: CAWNQVLDEPQHF. The CDR3 nucleotides read TGTGCCTGGAATCAGGTGCTCGACGAGCCCCAGCATTTT.

The V and J genes are TRBV28 and TRBJ2-5; tentative D call: TRBD1 (8 bases). Germline V gene sequence: CDR1 MDHEN, CDR2 SYDVKM. The CDR3 covers 15 residues. V lost 6 bases to trimming and J lost 1 base, with 15 bases between them. The CDR3 region has the DNA TGTGCCAGCAGCTTAACAGGGGGGGTCCAAGAGACCCAGTACTTC. Translating gives CASSLTGGVQETQYF. The entire variable domain, with the rest obtained from reference TRBV28 and TRBJ2-5, is as follows: DVKVTQSSRYLVKRTGEKVFLECVQDMDHENMFWYRQDPGLGLRLIYFSYDVKMKEKGDIPEGYSVSREKKERFSLILESASTNQTSMYLCASSLTGGVQETQYFGPGTRLLVL.

This chain joins TRBV27 and TRBJ1-6, with D tentatively TRBD1 (6 bases). The CDR3 contains 14 residues. V lost 5 bases and J 7 bases, leaving 12 bases between the germline ends. The V gene's germline CDR1 is MNHEY and CDR2 SMNVEV (reference sequence). The CDR3 DNA sequence: TGTGCCAGCAGTCCCCGGGGGGCCAATTCACCCCTCCACTTT. Residues: CASSPRGANSPLHF.

This clone was seen a handful of times. CDR3 bases: TGTGCCAGCAGTCCGCCGGGAGGGAGCTATCGCAATCAGCCCCAGCATTTT. Encoded protein: CASSPPGGSYRNQPQHF. The chain recombines TRBV28 with TRBJ1-5; D unclear. Deletions cut 5 bases from V and 2 bases from J, with 19 bases between. Germline V gene sequence: CDR1 MDHEN, CDR2 SYDVKM. The CDR3 has 17 residues. The full variable domain, completed using reference TRBV28 and TRBJ1-5, is DVKVTQSSRYLVKRTGEKVFLECVQDMDHENMFWYRQDPGLGLRLIYFSYDVKMKEKGDIPEGYSVSREKKERFSLILESASTNQTSMYLCASSPPGGSYRNQPQHFGDGTRLSIL.

This clone was seen a handful of times. V is TRBV27 and J is TRBJ1-2, with TRBD1 identical over 8 bases. There are 14 residues in the CDR3. Germline-derived CDR1 and CDR2 are MNHEY and SMNVEV (reference sequence). V dropped 5 bases and J dropped 2; count of bases not matched to a gene: 4. Written as DNA, the CDR3 is TGTGCCAGCAGTCCCCGGACAGGGAACTATGGCTACACCTTC. It is translated as CASSPRTGNYGYTF.

The genes are TRBV20-1 and TRBJ1-1; D perhaps matches TRBD1 (6 bases). This CDR3 is 13 amino acids long. The ends were cut back, 3 bases at V and 4 bases at J, with 12 bases in the middle. Per germline, CDR1 DFQATT and CDR2 SNEGSKA (reference sequence). The CDR3 sequence is CSASPLGATEAFF. CDR3 nucleotide sequence: TGCAGTGCTAGTCCCCTGGGGGCCACTGAAGCTTTCTTT.

This chain uses TRBV3-1 (or the pseudogene TRBV3-2) with TRBJ2-2, with D perhaps matching TRBD1 (6 bases). Trimming took off 4 bases at V and 5 bases at J, with 14 bases between the two ends. This CDR3 region has 15 residues. Germline lookup yields CDR1 LGHDT and CDR2 YNNKEL (reference sequence). The CDR3 spells CASSPSDRMTGELFF. The CDR3 bases are TGTGCCAGCAGCCCTTCGGACAGAATGACCGGGGAGCTGTTTTTT.

V and J are TRBV9 and TRBJ2-2; D is possibly TRBD2 (5 bases). CDR3 length: 16 amino acids. CDR1 SGDLS and CDR2 YYNGEE come from the germline V gene. Trimming stripped 0 bases from V and 5 bases from J, with 14 bases between. The CDR3 nucleotides are TGTGCCAGCAGCGTAGGCAGGACGGGGTCTACCGGGGAGCTGTTTTTT. Its translation: CASSVGRTGSTGELFF.

This clone was recorded once. The chain combines TRBV18 with TRBJ2-7; perhaps TRBD1 as D (5 bases). The germline V gene has CDR1 KGHSH and CDR2 LQKENI. This CDR3 contains 12 residues. V was trimmed by 3 bases and J by 3 bases, leaving 6 bases between them. The chain's CDR3 is CASSPTVYEQYF. CDR3 coding DNA: TGTGCCAGCTCACCGACAGTCTACGAGCAGTACTTC.

V usage is TRBV6-5 and J usage is TRBJ1-6, with 9 bases identical to TRBD1. From germline, CDR1 is MNHEY and CDR2 SVGAGI. With V trimmed by 0 bases and J by 11 bases, 5 bases remained unmatched. The CDR3 runs 15 residues. CDR3 sequence reads: CASSYSGTGSTPLHF. DNA of the CDR3: TGTGCCAGCAGTTACTCCGGGACAGGGTCCACACCCCTCCACTTT.

The chain couples TRBV4-1 to TRBJ1-6, with D unresolved. V lost 0 bases, J lost 5 bases, and 11 bases lay in between. CDR1 MGHRA and CDR2 YSYEKL come from the germline V gene. The CDR3 totals 16 residues. CDR3 region: CASSQDTAVNNSPLHF. CDR3 in DNA: TGCGCCAGCAGCCAAGATACGGCGGTTAATAATTCACCCCTCCACTTT.

This chain joins TRBV27 and TRBJ2-7; 12 bases line up with TRBD1. Looked up from germline, CDR1 is MNHEY and CDR2 is SMNVEV (reference sequence). The V segment lost 4 bases and the J segment 6 bases; nucleotides outside the gene matches: 7. This CDR3 is 15 amino acids long. CDR3 sequence reads: CASSSPGQGAPEQYF. In DNA form, the CDR3 reads TGTGCCAGCAGTTCTCCGGGACAGGGGGCCCCCGAGCAGTACTTC.

This clone was found once. The rearrangement joins TRBV28 to TRBJ1-6; D not certain. The V gene's germline CDR1 is MDHEN and CDR2 SYDVKM. V was pared by 2 bases and J by 4 bases, with 6 bases between. This CDR3 is built from 14 residues. For the CDR3, the DNA is TGTGCCAGCAGTTTAGATGAGTATAATTCACCCCTCCACTTT. Amino acid sequence: CASSLDEYNSPLHF.

This clone showed up just a few times. The CDR3 spells CASSQVEGNTEAFF. The CDR3 DNA is TGCGCCAGCAGCCAAGTCGAGGGGAACACTGAAGCTTTCTTT. V is TRBV4-1 and J is TRBJ1-1; D unresolved. V shed 1 base and J shed 1 base, with 7 bases lying between them. CDR1 and CDR2 (germline): MGHRA, YSYEKL. CDR3 size: 14 residues.